The 26 T cell receptor beta chains listed next were all sequenced from one sample in a study of CD8 T cells in ankylosing spondylitis. TCRdb re-derived calls from the 5' RACE reads in MiXCR, one entry per CDR3 protein. This table has more than 150,000 distinct CDR3 sequences, around 13% appearing once. The sample comprised blood, either unsorted or a sorted T cell fraction (not recorded which). These TCRs come from a male donor with ankylosing spondylitis or in good health (not recorded which).

This clonotype was counted a few times. The chain couples TRBV19 to TRBJ2-7; maybe TRBD2 (5 bases). The CDR3 is 15 amino acids. Germline CDR1 and CDR2: LNHDA and SQIVND (reference sequence). The V gene lost 3 bases and the J gene lost 2 bases, with 14 bases spanning the gap. CDR3 coding DNA: TGTGCCAGTAGTATTGGGTTGGGAGTCGCCTACGAGCAGTACTTC. As protein: CASSIGLGVAYEQYF.

This clonotype was detected many times. CDR3 DNA: TGTGCCAGCAGCCAAGAAAGAGAAAACCTGGCCCATGAAAAACTGTTTTTT. As protein: CASSQERENLAHEKLFF. The V and J genes are TRBV14 and TRBJ1-4; D unresolved. This CDR3 region has 17 residues. Trimming stripped 0 bases from V and 6 bases from J, with 17 bases between. Per the germline V gene, CDR1 is SGHDN and CDR2 is FVKESK.

A few counts support this clonotype. This chain joins TRBV7-9 and TRBJ2-1, with TRBD2 matching over 10 bases. Germline V gene lookup returns CDR1 SEHNR and CDR2 FQNEAQ (reference sequence). CDR3 length: 16 residues. Germline trimming cut 4 bases from V and 8 bases from J; bases unmatched to any gene: 11. CDR3 protein: CASSYRLAGVFHEQFF. CDR3 in DNA: TGTGCCAGCAGCTACCGCCTAGCGGGGGTATTTCATGAGCAGTTCTTC.

This clonotype was counted many times. The junction and the germline gene differ at one end; a read error may be behind it. The gene calls are TRBV6-5 and TRBJ1-2; D unresolved. The CDR3 consists of 14 residues. Germline V gives CDR1 MNHEY, CDR2 SVGAGI. The CDR3 spells CATSIDAELVGYTF. DNA of the CDR3: TGTGCCACCAGTATCGACGCGGAGCTCGTCGGCTACACCTTC.

This clonotype showed up just a few times. This chain joins TRBV11-2 and TRBJ2-7, with TRBD1 matching over 9 bases. CDR3 length: 15 residues. Per the germline V gene, CDR1 is SGHAT and CDR2 is FQNNGV. J gave up 2 bases and V 5 bases, and 7 bases lay outside the gene matches. In DNA form, the CDR3 reads TGTGCCAGCAGCCCAGGCCGGACAGGGGCCTACGAGCAGTACTTC. Its translation is CASSPGRTGAYEQYF.

This clonotype was counted at least ten times. The chain joins TRBV4-1 to TRBJ2-7, with a possible D match to TRBD1 (6 bases). V lost 3 bases, J lost 2 bases, and 23 bases lay in between. Germline-derived CDR1 and CDR2 are MGHRA and YSYEKL. The CDR3 sequence is 18 residues long. CDR3 sequence (DNA): TGCGCCAGCAGCCAGGCGGACGGGACATTTCCGTTCCCCTACGAGCAGTACTTC. This gives the protein CASSQADGTFPFPYEQYF.

This clonotype has at least ten counts. This sequence joins TRBV11-2 and TRBJ1-1; perhaps TRBD1 as D (6 bases). CDR1 is SGHAT and CDR2 is FQNNGV in the germline V gene. With 6 bases removed from V and 7 bases from J, the gap between germline ends came to 9 bases. This CDR3 is 11 amino acids long. The CDR3 loop reads CASRTGIEAFF. The CDR3 DNA is TGTGCCAGCAGAACAGGGATTGAAGCTTTCTTT.

This clonotype was detected ten times or more. This chain links TRBV4-1 with TRBJ2-1; 7 bases fit TRBD1. CDR3 length: 16 amino acids. After removal of 2 bases from V and 7 bases from J, the junction contained 11 bases not matched to a gene. Germline lookup yields CDR1 MGHRA and CDR2 YSYEKL. The CDR3 loop is CASSQFIDRDRNEQFF. In DNA, the CDR3 is TGCGCCAGCAGCCAATTTATCGACAGGGACCGGAATGAGCAGTTCTTC.

This rearrangement joins TRBV12-3 or TRBV12-4 to TRBJ2-1; 7 bases are a match to TRBD2. The V segment lost 3 bases and the J segment 0 bases; nucleotides outside the gene matches: 8. The CDR3 runs 17 residues. Written as DNA, the CDR3 is TGTGCCAGCAGTTTTGATCCGGGACTAAGCTCCTACAATGAGCAGTTCTTC. This sequence encodes CASSFDPGLSSYNEQFF.

V gene TRBV13 combines with J gene TRBJ1-1; TRBD1 matches at 8 bases. The CDR3 runs to 14 residues. V gave up 4 bases and J gave up 1 base; unmatched junction bases: 2. CDR1 is PRHDT, CDR2 FYEKMQ, per germline (reference sequence). The CDR3 bases are TGTGCCAGCAGCTCCAGGGGGCCGAACACTGAAGCTTTCTTT. Protein product: CASSSRGPNTEAFF. Looking up the rest from reference TRBV13 and TRBJ1-1 gives the full variable domain: AAGVIQSPRHLIKEKRETATLKCYPIPRHDTVYWYQQGPGQDPQFLISFYEKMQSDKGSIPDRFSAQQFSDYHSELNMSSLELGDSALYFCASSSRGPNTEAFFGQGTRLTVV.

V usage is TRBV29-1 and J usage is TRBJ2-7; D may match TRBD1 or TRBD2 (5 bases each). Germline V gene data show CDR1 as SQVTM and CDR2 as ANQGSEA. There are 13 residues in the CDR3. V shed 7 bases and J shed 6 bases, with 19 bases lying between them. The CDR3 region is CSASDGTSSEQYF. The CDR3 DNA reads TGCAGCGCCTCCGATGGGACCTCCAGCGAGCAGTACTTC.

This clonotype has just a few counts. The chain couples TRBV20-1 to TRBJ1-1, with a weak D call TRBD1 (5 bases). CDR1 DFQATT and CDR2 SNEGSKA come from the germline V gene (reference sequence). This CDR3 has 13 amino acids. The V end was cut by 4 bases, the J end by 11 bases, with 20 bases between. The CDR3 spells CSATAGEAQRAFF. The CDR3 DNA sequence: TGCAGTGCTACCGCGGGGGAGGCTCAACGCGCTTTCTTT.

This clonotype turned up a few times. This chain uses TRBV7-8 with TRBJ2-7; TRBD2 matches 7 bases. The V segment lost 1 base and the J segment 6 bases; nucleotides outside the gene matches: 9. Per the germline V gene, CDR1 is SGHVS and CDR2 is FQNEAQ. The CDR3 is made up of 15 amino acids. The CDR3 here is CASSLVWGGTSEQYF. The CDR3 DNA sequence: TGTGCCAGCAGCTTAGTGTGGGGGGGGACCTCCGAGCAGTACTTC.

The table lists this clonotype with a few counts. The chain uses TRBV20-1 and TRBJ2-7; D ambiguous. The length of the CDR3 is 13 residues. V lost 3 bases, J lost 2 bases, and 11 bases lay in between. Germline V gene sequence: CDR1 DFQATT, CDR2 SNEGSKA (reference sequence). DNA of the CDR3: TGCAGTGCTAGGGGCCCCGGACCCTACGAGCAGTACTTC. It yields the protein CSARGPGPYEQYF.

This clonotype was counted only a few times. The V call is TRBV5-1, the J call TRBJ1-2; perhaps TRBD1 as D (5 bases). V was pared by 9 bases and J by 6 bases, with 27 bases between. The germline V gene encodes CDR1 SGHRS and CDR2 YFSETQ. This CDR3 region has 16 residues. For the CDR3, the DNA is TGCGCCACCTTTCCCGGGGCAGGTCCCGATCAGGATGGCTACACCTTC. Encoded protein: CATFPGAGPDQDGYTF.

A few counts support this clonotype. This chain joins TRBV5-1 and TRBJ2-1, with D possibly being TRBD2 (6 bases). The CDR3 length is 16 residues. The germline gives CDR1 SGHRS, CDR2 YFSETQ. The V gene lost 4 bases and the J gene lost 7 bases, with 21 bases spanning the gap. The CDR3 DNA is TGCGCCAGCAGCCCGTGGTTGGGGGGTGCCTTTAATGAGCAGTTCTTC. The encoded protein is CASSPWLGGAFNEQFF. Based on the CDR3 plus reference TRBV5-1 and TRBJ2-1, the full variable domain is KAGVTQTPRYLIKTRGQQVTLSCSPISGHRSVSWYQQTPGQGLQFLFEYFSETQRNKGNFPGRFSGRQFSNSRSEMNVSTLELGDSALYLCASSPWLGGAFNEQFFGPGTRLTVL.

The chain carries TRBV2 and TRBJ2-1, with 10 bases aligning to TRBD2. The V and J ends lost 5 bases and 1 base, in that order; junction bases with no gene match: 5. This CDR3 has 16 residues. Germline V gives CDR1 SNHLY, CDR2 FYNNEI. The DNA of the CDR3 is TGTGCCAGCAGTAACCCGGGACTAGCGTCCTACAATGAGCAGTTCTTC. Its translation: CASSNPGLASYNEQFF.

This clonotype was observed a handful of times. This rearrangement joins TRBV11-2 to TRBJ2-1; D not certain. The germline V and J ends were trimmed by 0 bases and 6 bases, with 6 bases remaining between them. Germline V gene data show CDR1 as SGHAT and CDR2 as FQNNGV. This CDR3 has 13 residues. Here the CDR3 reads CASSLELPNEQFF. Written as DNA, the CDR3 is TGTGCCAGCAGCTTAGAACTACCCAATGAGCAGTTCTTC.

This clonotype came up a few times. This rearrangement joins TRBV4-1 to TRBJ2-7; D call uncertain. Germline V lookup: CDR1 MGHRA, CDR2 YSYEKL. The CDR3 extends over 13 amino acids. Deletions cut 10 bases from V and 4 bases from J, with 17 bases between. CDR3 coding DNA: TGCGCCACCTCGATAGGAGCAAGTTACGAGCAGTACTTC. Residues: CATSIGASYEQYF.

The V and J genes are TRBV12-3 or TRBV12-4 and TRBJ2-7; D is unresolved. V was clipped by 6 bases and J by 2 bases, with 8 bases between them. The CDR3 contains 12 residues. CDR3 amino acids: CASSFITYEQYF. The DNA for the CDR3 is TGTGCCAGCAGCTTTATAACCTACGAGCAGTACTTC.

The V gene is TRBV11-2, the J gene TRBJ2-7; 11 bases line up with TRBD1. J lost 5 bases, V lost 4 bases, and 7 bases had no gene match. The germline V gene has CDR1 SGHAT and CDR2 FQNNGV. This CDR3 spans 15 amino acids. The CDR3 region is CASSWYRDRGNEQYF. The CDR3 DNA sequence: TGTGCCAGCAGCTGGTACCGGGACAGGGGGAACGAGCAGTACTTC.

The chain has TRBV20-1 and TRBJ2-1; 11 nucleotides align to TRBD2. The V and J ends lost 0 bases and 3 bases, in that order; junction bases with no gene match: 13. The V gene's germline CDR1 is DFQATT and CDR2 SNEGSKA (reference sequence). The CDR3 runs 19 residues. The CDR3 is CSARDLLAGESQDYNEQFF. CDR3 in DNA: TGCAGTGCTAGAGATTTACTAGCGGGAGAATCACAAGACTACAATGAGCAGTTCTTC.

In its sample, this clonotype was seen a few times. The chain recombines TRBV6-6 with TRBJ2-7; 9 nucleotides line up with TRBD1. The CDR3 extends over 13 amino acids. CDR1 is MNHNY, CDR2 SVGAGI, per germline (reference sequence). V dropped 5 bases and J dropped 5; count of bases not matched to a gene: 4. The CDR3 DNA reads as TGTGCCAGCAGTGGGACAGGGATCAACGAGCAGTACTTC. Protein product: CASSGTGINEQYF.

The gene calls are TRBV6-5 and TRBJ2-5; D is unclear. The CDR3 has 13 residues. Trimming took off 4 bases at V and 5 bases at J, with 11 bases between the two ends. Germline V gives CDR1 MNHEY, CDR2 SVGAGI. For the CDR3, the DNA is TGTGCCAGCAGTTCCTGGGTCGGCGAGACCCAGTACTTC. As protein: CASSSWVGETQYF.

This clonotype showed up many times. The DNA for the CDR3 is TGTGCCAGCAGCTTAAGCGCCGGTGGGACTAATGAAAAACTGTTTTTT. Protein product: CASSLSAGGTNEKLFF. The J gene is TRBJ1-4, the V gene TRBV7-9; no firm D call. The CDR3 is made up of 16 amino acids. CDR1 is SEHNR and CDR2 is FQNEAQ in the germline V gene (reference sequence). Trimming left V 2 bases short and J 2 bases short, with 12 bases between.

The rearrangement uses TRBV25-1 and TRBJ1-3; tentative D call: TRBD1 (5 bases). The germline V and J ends were trimmed by 2 bases and 2 bases, with 7 bases remaining between them. The CDR3 contains 14 residues. CDR1 MGHDK and CDR2 SYGVNS come from the germline V gene. The CDR3: CASSEMGAGNTIYF. The CDR3 DNA follows: TGTGCCAGCAGTGAAATGGGGGCTGGAAACACCATATATTTT.